This TCR beta chain was documented in a study of blood T cell repertoires in COVID-19. Under the authors' procedure: Nucleated cell counts were estimated from reference gene primer amplification. Clones were read by immunoSEQ multiplex PCR, and TCRdb kept only the in-frame ones, dropping some. That table furnishes V, J and clone size, whereas the DNA furnished D and trimming. The data show some 250,000 clones, 88% seen once. Germline CDR1 LNHDA, CDR2 SQIVND (reference sequence). The ends were cut back, 3 bases at V and 7 bases at J, with 4 bases in the middle. The length of the CDR3 is 11 residues. This clonotype was sampled from a woman aged 25-40 years with acute or convalescent COVID-19. The material sequenced was peripheral blood. This chain uses TRBV19 with TRBJ2-1; D is unclear. This CDR3 reads CASSILNEQFF. The DNA for the CDR3 is TGTGCCAGTAGTATCCTTAATGAGCAGTTCTTC.